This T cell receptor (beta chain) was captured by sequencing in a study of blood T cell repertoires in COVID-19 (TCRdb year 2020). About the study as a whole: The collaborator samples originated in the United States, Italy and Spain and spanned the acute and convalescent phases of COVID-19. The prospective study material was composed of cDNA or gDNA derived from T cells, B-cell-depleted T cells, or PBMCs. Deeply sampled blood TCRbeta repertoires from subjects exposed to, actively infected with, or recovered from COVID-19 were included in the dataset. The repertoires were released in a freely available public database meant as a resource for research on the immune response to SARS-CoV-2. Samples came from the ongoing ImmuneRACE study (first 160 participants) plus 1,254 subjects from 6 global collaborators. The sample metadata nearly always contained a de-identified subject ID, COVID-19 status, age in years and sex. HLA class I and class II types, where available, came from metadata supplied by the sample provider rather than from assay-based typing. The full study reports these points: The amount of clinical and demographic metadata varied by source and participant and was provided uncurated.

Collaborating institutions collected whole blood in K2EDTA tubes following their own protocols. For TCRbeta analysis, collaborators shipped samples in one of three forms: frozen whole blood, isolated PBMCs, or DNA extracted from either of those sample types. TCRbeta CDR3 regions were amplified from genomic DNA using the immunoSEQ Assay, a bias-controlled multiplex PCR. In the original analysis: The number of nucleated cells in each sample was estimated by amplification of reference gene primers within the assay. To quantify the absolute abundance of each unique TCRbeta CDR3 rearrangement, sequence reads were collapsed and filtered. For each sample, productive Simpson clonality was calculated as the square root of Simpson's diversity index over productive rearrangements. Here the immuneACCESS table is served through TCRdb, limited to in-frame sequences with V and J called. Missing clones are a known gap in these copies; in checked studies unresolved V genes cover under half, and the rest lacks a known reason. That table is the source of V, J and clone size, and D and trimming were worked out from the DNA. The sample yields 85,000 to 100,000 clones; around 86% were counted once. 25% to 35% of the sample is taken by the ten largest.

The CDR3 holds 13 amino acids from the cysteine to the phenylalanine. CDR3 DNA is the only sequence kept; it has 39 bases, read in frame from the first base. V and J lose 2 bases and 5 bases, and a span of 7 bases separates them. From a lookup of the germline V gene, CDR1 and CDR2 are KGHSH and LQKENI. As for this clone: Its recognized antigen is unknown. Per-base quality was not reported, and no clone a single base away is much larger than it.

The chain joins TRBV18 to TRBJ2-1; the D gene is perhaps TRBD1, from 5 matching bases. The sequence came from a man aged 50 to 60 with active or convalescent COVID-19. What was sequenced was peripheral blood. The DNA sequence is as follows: TGTGCCAGCTCACCATCCAGGGACAATGAGCAGTTCTTC. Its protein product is CASSPSRDNEQFF.